This T cell receptor delta chain was sequenced for a study of γδ T cells in repeated Plasmodium falciparum infection. Study-level background: Some Malian samples span acute malaria episodes; others come from no-transmission periods.

Study conclusions and caveats: Donors in Mali lived in a small rural village, largely one ethnic group.

There are a few counts of this clone. Antigen unknown. Translating this DNA gives a protein that differs at residue 14 from the TCRdb one, which belongs to a much larger clone; a read error is likely, and the protein shown is this translation. TCRdb reprocessed the multiplex PCR reads using CATT. The repertoire has roughly 90,000 delta-chain clones, roughly 0.98% of them found once; the top ten carry 7.5% to 10%. The sequence was collected from a pool of human donors (malaria-infected and uninfected, not separated). The sample comprised gamma-delta T cells from blood.

CDR3: CACDNLLGDGITAKLFF. The CDR3 DNA is TGTGCCTGTGACAACCTACTGGGGGATGGGATTACAGCAAAACTCTTCTTT. This chain joins TRDV2 and TRDJ2; 10 bases align to TRDD3. The J gene comes from matching the DNA to germline here; TCRdb lacks it. CDR3 length: 17 amino acids. In germline, CDR1 is GEAIGNYY, CDR2 EKD.